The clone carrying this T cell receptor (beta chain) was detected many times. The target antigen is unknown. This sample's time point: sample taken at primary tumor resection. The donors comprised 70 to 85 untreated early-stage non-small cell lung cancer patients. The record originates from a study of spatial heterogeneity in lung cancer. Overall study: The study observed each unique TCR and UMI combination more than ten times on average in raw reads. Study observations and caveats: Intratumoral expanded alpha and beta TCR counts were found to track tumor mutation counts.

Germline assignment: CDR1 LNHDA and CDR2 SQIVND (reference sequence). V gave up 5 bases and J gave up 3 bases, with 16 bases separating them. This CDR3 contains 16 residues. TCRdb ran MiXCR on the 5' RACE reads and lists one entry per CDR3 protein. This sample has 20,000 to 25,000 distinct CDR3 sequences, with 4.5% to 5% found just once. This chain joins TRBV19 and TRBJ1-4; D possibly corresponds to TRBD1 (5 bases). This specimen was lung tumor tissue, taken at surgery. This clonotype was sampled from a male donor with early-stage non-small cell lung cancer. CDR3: CASSASRGKANEKLFF. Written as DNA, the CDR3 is TGTGCCAGTAGTGCCTCTCGGGGCAAGGCTAATGAAAAACTGTTTTTT.